This TCR beta chain was recovered during a study of blood T cell repertoires in COVID-19. The table came from immunoSEQ multiplex PCR; TCRdb's copy has only in-frame clones and leaves some out. Counted here are approximately 110,000 clones, around 74% occurring once; the ten biggest clones make up roughly a fifth. CDR3 size: 18 residues. Germline CDR1 and CDR2: LGHDT and YNNKEL (reference sequence). The ends were cut back, 0 bases at V and 4 bases at J, with 16 bases in the middle. The receptor's source is an older woman with acute or convalescent COVID-19. The gene calls are TRBV3-1 (or the pseudogene TRBV3-2) and TRBJ1-6, with a tentative D call TRBD1 (6 bases). Sequenced: peripheral blood. The CDR3: CASSQDYGGLGYNSPLHF. For the CDR3, the DNA is TGTGCCAGCAGCCAAGATTACGGGGGGCTAGGGTATAATTCACCCCTCCACTTT.